This T cell receptor (beta chain) was recorded in a study of blood T cell repertoires in COVID-19. Study summary: Whether acute or convalescent, the COVID-19 samples came from the United States, Italy and Spain. PBMCs, B-cell-depleted T cells, or T cells were the source of the cDNA or gDNA that made up the material.

How the authors handled the data: Cell counts per sample came from amplifying reference gene primers. This table comes from immunoSEQ multiplex PCR, and its TCRdb copy is limited to in-frame clones, with some not included. From that table come the V and J calls and clone size; the DNA was used to work out D and trimming. This table holds about 210,000 clones, roughly 80% found once. Looked up from germline, CDR1 is SGHRS and CDR2 is YFSETQ. Trimming removed 5 bases at V and 3 bases at J, with 7 bases between. The CDR3 consists of 12 residues. In Seattle, patients joined the study during active infection and were tracked longitudinally. The table lists this clone with a count of one.

J is TRBJ2-3 and V is TRBV5-1, with D perhaps TRBD2 (6 bases). Material for sequencing was peripheral blood. The TCR was taken from a woman between 65 and 79 years old with COVID-19, enrolled during active disease. CDR3 sequence reads: CASRRETDTQYF. Here the CDR3 DNA reads TGCGCCAGCAGGCGGGAAACAGATACGCAGTATTTT.